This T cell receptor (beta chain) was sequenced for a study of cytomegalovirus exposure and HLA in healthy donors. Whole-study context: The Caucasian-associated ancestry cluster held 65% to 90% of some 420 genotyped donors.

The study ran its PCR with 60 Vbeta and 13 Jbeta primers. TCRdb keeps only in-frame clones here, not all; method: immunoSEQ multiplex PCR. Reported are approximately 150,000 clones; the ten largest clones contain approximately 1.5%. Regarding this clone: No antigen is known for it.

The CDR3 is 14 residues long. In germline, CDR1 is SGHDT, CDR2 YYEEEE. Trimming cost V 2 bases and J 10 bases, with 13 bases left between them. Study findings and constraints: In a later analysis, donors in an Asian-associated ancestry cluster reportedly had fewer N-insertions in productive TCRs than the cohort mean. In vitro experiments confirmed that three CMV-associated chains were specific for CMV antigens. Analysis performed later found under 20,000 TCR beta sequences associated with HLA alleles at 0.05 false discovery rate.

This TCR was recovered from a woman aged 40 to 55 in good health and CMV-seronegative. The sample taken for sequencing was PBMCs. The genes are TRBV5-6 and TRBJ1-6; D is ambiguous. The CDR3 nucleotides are TGTGCCAGCAGCTTACCGGTCCTGAGATCACCCCTCCACTTT. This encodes CASSLPVLRSPLHF.